A single sample is the source of the 32 T cell receptor beta chains below, sequenced in a study of blood T cell repertoires in COVID-19. The protocol was immunoSEQ multiplex PCR, while the TCRdb copy is restricted to in-frame clones and leaves out a portion. The table has about 140,000 clones, approximately 80% seen once. The sample comprised peripheral blood. Every receptor here comes from a woman older than 75 with active or convalescent COVID-19.

The chain combines TRBV5-6 with TRBJ2-7, with 7 nucleotides matching TRBD1. Germline V gives CDR1 SGHDT, CDR2 YYEEEE. The CDR3 runs to 15 residues. J lost 0 bases, V lost 0 bases, and 3 bases had no gene match. CDR3 nucleotides: TGTGCCAGCAGCTTGGGCAGGGGGTTCTCCTACGAGCAGTACTTC. Translating it yields CASSLGRGFSYEQYF. The full variable domain, with the rest looked up from reference TRBV5-6 and TRBJ2-7, is DAGVTQSPTHLIKTRGQQVTLRCSPKSGHDTVSWYQQALGQGPQFIFQYYEEEERQRGNFPDRFSGHQFPNYSSELNVNALLLGDSALYLCASSLGRGFSYEQYFGPGTRLTVT.

This rearrangement joins TRBV14 to TRBJ2-3; 15 nucleotides line up with TRBD2. CDR3 length: 19 residues. The ends lost 4 bases at V and 3 bases at J; junction bases unmatched: 11. Per the germline V gene, CDR1 is SGHDN and CDR2 is FVKESK. This CDR3 reads CASSPRTSGGAGVTDTQYF. DNA of the CDR3: TGTGCCAGCAGCCCCCGGACTAGCGGGGGGGCGGGAGTTACAGATACGCAGTATTTT.

V and J are TRBV5-5 and TRBJ1-1; D unresolved. Germline V gene lookup returns CDR1 SGHKS and CDR2 YYEKEE (reference sequence). The CDR3 consists of 14 residues. V gave up 1 base and J gave up 5 bases, with 12 bases separating them. The CDR3 DNA follows: TGTGCCAGCAGCTTGTTGAGGGATCGTACTGAAGCTTTCTTT. Translation: CASSLLRDRTEAFF.

For the CDR3, the DNA is TGCGCCAGCAGCCAACCGGGACAGGGTCGCGAAAAACTGTTTTTT. Translation gives CASSQPGQGREKLFF. The chain couples TRBV4-1 to TRBJ1-4; 9 nucleotides agree with TRBD1. Trimming at V came to 2 bases and at J to 8 bases, leaving 6 bases not matched to a gene. Germline lookup yields CDR1 MGHRA and CDR2 YSYEKL. The CDR3 covers 15 residues.

This clone was seen a handful of times. This chain links TRBV5-4 with TRBJ2-3; TRBD1 is a possible D gene (6 bases). Trimming cost V 4 bases and J 4 bases, with 10 bases left between them. The CDR3 extends over 13 amino acids. The V gene's germline CDR1 is SGHNT and CDR2 YYREEE (reference sequence). This chain's CDR3 is CASSTGQPDTQYF. The CDR3 bases are TGTGCCAGCAGCACCGGACAGCCAGATACGCAGTATTTT.

The chain combines TRBV7-6 with TRBJ1-5, with 9 bases aligning to TRBD1. There are 19 residues in the CDR3. V was clipped by 5 bases and J by 0 bases; unmatched bases: 14. Germline V gene sequence: CDR1 SGHVS, CDR2 FNYEAQ. CDR3 region: CASSAATGQGFYSNQPQHF. CDR3 coding DNA: TGTGCCAGCAGCGCCGCAACGGGACAGGGTTTTTATAGCAATCAGCCCCAGCATTTT.

The chain has TRBV27 and TRBJ1-5; 9 bases agree with TRBD1. Germline V lookup: CDR1 MNHEY, CDR2 SMNVEV (reference sequence). The CDR3 consists of 13 residues. V shed 5 bases, J shed 7 bases, and the junction held 3 bases outside the gene matches. The chain's CDR3 is CASSGDRAQPQHF. CDR3 DNA sequence: TGTGCCAGCAGTGGGGACAGGGCACAGCCCCAGCATTTT.

The chain has TRBV19 and TRBJ2-1, with 14 bases aligning to TRBD2. Germline assignment: CDR1 LNHDA and CDR2 SQIVND (reference sequence). V gave up 7 bases and J gave up 10 bases; unmatched junction bases: 6. This CDR3 has 14 amino acids. The CDR3, as DNA: TGTGCCAGTACCAGACTAGCGGGGGGGCCCGAGCAGTTCTTC. Translating it yields CASTRLAGGPEQFF.

V and J are TRBV12-3 or TRBV12-4 and TRBJ2-2; D not resolved. The CDR3 has 13 amino acids. Trimming took off 6 bases at V and 6 bases at J, with 11 bases between the two ends. DNA for the CDR3: TGTGCCAGCAGACCTGCCAGTCCCGGGGAGCTGTTTTTT. This gives the protein CASRPASPGELFF.

This clone was seen just once. The genes are TRBV30 and TRBJ2-5, with 9 bases matching TRBD1. The CDR3 consists of 12 residues. Germline assignment: CDR1 GTSNPN and CDR2 SVGIG (reference sequence). Trimming cost V 2 bases and J 7 bases; bases outside gene matches: 2. CDR3 sequence (DNA): TGTGCCTGGAGTCGACAGGGGGGGACCCAGTACTTC. Translation gives CAWSRQGGTQYF.

The CDR3 protein is CASSAGTANNYGYTF. Here the CDR3 DNA reads TGTGCCAGCAGTGCCGGAACAGCCAATAACTATGGCTACACCTTC. J is TRBJ1-2 and V is TRBV2; D unclear. V lost 4 bases and J lost 1, with 13 bases in between. Per germline, CDR1 SNHLY and CDR2 FYNNEI. The CDR3 length is 15 residues.

The rearrangement joins TRBV18 to TRBJ2-7, with 15 nucleotides matching TRBD2. CDR3 length: 16 amino acids. Unmatched junction bases numbered 4, after V lost 3 bases and J lost 4 bases. Germline CDR1 reads KGHSH; CDR2 reads LQKENI. As DNA, the CDR3 is TGTGCCAGCTCACCCCCGGGACTAGCGGGGGGATACGAGCAGTACTTC. Protein: CASSPPGLAGGYEQYF.

The V call is TRBV30, the J call TRBJ1-2; the match to TRBD1 covers 8 bases. The CDR3 totals 13 residues. Germline assignment: CDR1 GTSNPN and CDR2 SVGIG (reference sequence). V dropped 4 bases and J dropped 7; count of bases not matched to a gene: 8. CDR3 amino acids: CAWTNAGTGGYTF. CDR3 nucleotide sequence: TGTGCCTGGACAAACGCAGGGACAGGTGGCTACACCTTC.

V and J are TRBV5-3 and TRBJ2-1; 11 bases align to TRBD2. TRBV5-3 qualifies as an ORF whose function is uncertain. Trimming took 1 base from V and 8 from J; bases not matched to a gene: 5. The CDR3 is made up of 15 amino acids. CDR3: CARSLLSGGEHEQFF. The CDR3 DNA is TGTGCCAGAAGCTTGCTTAGCGGGGGGGAGCATGAGCAGTTCTTC.

The J gene is TRBJ1-5, the V gene TRBV2; a possible D gene is TRBD1 (6 bases). Germline V gene lookup returns CDR1 SNHLY and CDR2 FYNNEI. The CDR3 spans 16 residues. The V end was cut by 7 bases, the J end by 4 bases, with 20 bases between. CDR3 in DNA: TGTGCCAGCACCGAAACGGGGGGGGCGGGAAATCAGCCCCAGCATTTT. Translated, it gives CASTETGGAGNQPQHF.

The genes are TRBV6-5 and TRBJ2-7; 8 bases map to TRBD1. With V trimmed by 2 bases and J by 3 bases, 3 bases remained unmatched. Germline V CDR1 and CDR2: MNHEY, SVGAGI. This CDR3 has 14 residues. The CDR3 is CASSYGTGLYEQYF. CDR3 bases: TGTGCCAGCAGTTACGGGACAGGACTCTACGAGCAGTACTTC.

This clone came up once. This chain joins TRBV3-1 (or the pseudogene TRBV3-2) and TRBJ1-1, with 9 bases aligning to TRBD1. Germline values: CDR1 LGHDT, CDR2 YNNKEL (reference sequence). This CDR3 comprises 15 residues. V lost 2 bases, J lost 6 bases, and 7 bases stayed unmatched. DNA of the CDR3: TGTGCCAGCAGCCAAACAGGGGGCGCGTCCTCTGAAGCTTTCTTT. This encodes CASSQTGGASSEAFF.

V usage is TRBV5-4 and J usage is TRBJ2-1, with TRBD2 identical over 10 bases. The CDR3 length is 17 residues. The J segment lost 0 bases and the V segment lost 2 bases, leaving 5 bases of the junction unmatched. Per the germline V gene, CDR1 is SGHNT and CDR2 is YYREEE (reference sequence). The CDR3 sequence is CASSLSSGRPSYNEQFF. The CDR3 coding sequence is TGTGCCAGCAGCTTATCTAGCGGGAGACCCTCCTACAATGAGCAGTTCTTC. The full variable domain, with the rest looked up from reference TRBV5-4 and TRBJ2-1, is ETGVTQSPTHLIKTRGQQVTLRCSSQSGHNTVSWYQQALGQGPQFIFQYYREEENGRGNFPPRFSGLQFPNYSSELNVNALELDDSALYLCASSLSSGRPSYNEQFFGPGTRLTVL.

This chain joins TRBV28 and TRBJ1-2, with 9 bases that match TRBD1. The trim removed 2 bases at V and 5 bases at J, leaving 6 bases unmatched. Germline CDR1 is MDHEN and CDR2 is SYDVKM. The CDR3 contains 15 residues. In nucleotides, the CDR3 is TGTGCCAGCAGTTTAAGACAGGGGGGGGAGTATGGCTACACCTTC. Translating it yields CASSLRQGGEYGYTF.

The chain joins TRBV3-1 (or the pseudogene TRBV3-2) to TRBJ2-1, with TRBD2 as a possible D gene (5 bases). Germline V gene data show CDR1 as LGHDT and CDR2 as YNNKEL (reference sequence). The CDR3 spans 14 residues. The germline V and J ends were trimmed by 2 bases and 9 bases, with 14 bases remaining between them. The CDR3 DNA sequence: TGTGCCAGCAGCCAATTAGTAACGGGATCTGAGCAGTTCTTC. The encoded protein is CASSQLVTGSEQFF.

This sequence joins TRBV7-9 and TRBJ2-7; no reliable D call. Germline loops: CDR1 SEHNR, CDR2 FQNEAQ (reference sequence). With 1 base removed from V and 6 bases from J, the gap between germline ends came to 13 bases. The CDR3 is made up of 14 amino acids. CDR3 sequence reads: CASSLGGVGIEQYF. The CDR3 DNA reads TGTGCCAGCAGCTTAGGCGGTGTAGGTATCGAGCAGTACTTC.

The chain combines TRBV6-1 with TRBJ2-7; D may be TRBD1 (6 bases). Germline lookup yields CDR1 MNHNS and CDR2 SASEGT. V lost 7 bases to trimming and J lost 3 bases, with 13 bases between them. CDR3 length: 13 residues. The DNA of the CDR3 is TGTGCCAGCACCACCAGGGGCCGCTACGAGCAGTACTTC. It yields the protein CASTTRGRYEQYF.

The CDR3 DNA sequence: TGCGCCAGCAGCATCGATACAGGGCGGGACACTGAAGCTTTCTTT. Residues: CASSIDTGRDTEAFF. V is TRBV5-1 and J is TRBJ1-1; tentative D call: TRBD1 (6 bases). V was clipped by 4 bases and J by 3 bases, with 16 bases between them. Germline-derived CDR1 and CDR2 are SGHRS and YFSETQ. CDR3 length: 15 amino acids.

This chain joins TRBV30 and TRBJ1-4; D is uncertain. Germline CDR1 and CDR2: GTSNPN and SVGIG (reference sequence). This CDR3 comprises 15 residues. Trimming shortened V by 1 base and J by 8 bases, and 17 bases separated the two germline ends. This chain's CDR3 is CAWSGGGGLGEKLFF. DNA for the CDR3: TGTGCCTGGAGTGGAGGTGGAGGGCTAGGAGAAAAACTGTTTTTT.

The rearrangement joins TRBV10-2 to TRBJ1-4; tentatively, D is TRBD1 (6 bases). This CDR3 comprises 15 residues. Germline-derived CDR1 and CDR2 are WSHSY and SAAADI. V was clipped by 3 bases and J by 8 bases, with 16 bases between them. The CDR3 loop is CASSDGSRGGEKLFF. CDR3 DNA sequence: TGCGCCAGCAGTGATGGTTCTAGGGGGGGAGAAAAACTGTTTTTT.

The count of this clone is one. V and J are TRBV19 and TRBJ1-6; D is ambiguous. V lost 4 bases to trimming and J lost 1 base, with 2 bases between them. CDR1 and CDR2 from the germline V gene are LNHDA and SQIVND (reference sequence). The CDR3 extends over 13 amino acids. CDR3: CASSTSYNSPLHF. In nucleotides, the CDR3 is TGTGCCAGTAGTACTTCCTATAATTCACCCCTCCACTTT.

The gene calls are TRBV15 and TRBJ2-2, with no clear D. This CDR3 is built from 15 residues. V dropped 4 bases and J dropped 3 bases, with 12 bases sitting between them. Germline V CDR1 and CDR2: LNHNV, YYDKDF (reference sequence). The CDR3 DNA reads TGTGCCACCAGCAAGGAGAGGTTATACACCGGGGAGCTGTTTTTT. Amino acids: CATSKERLYTGELFF.

The chain links TRBV7-3 to TRBJ2-1, with 10 positions matching TRBD2. CDR3 length: 15 residues. The germline gives CDR1 SGHTA, CDR2 FQGTGA. V dropped 5 bases and J dropped 10; count of bases not matched to a gene: 11. The CDR3 here is CASSLQRGGRGEQFF. CDR3 coding DNA: TGTGCCAGCAGCCTTCAGCGGGGGGGCCGAGGAGAGCAGTTCTTC. Full variable domain (rest looked up from reference TRBV7-3 and TRBJ2-1): GAGVSQTPSNKVTEKGKYVELRCDPISGHTALYWYRQSLGQGPEFLIYFQGTGAADDSGLPNDRFFAVRPEGSVSTLKIQRTERGDSAVYLCASSLQRGGRGEQFFGPGTRLTVL.

The chain uses TRBV29-1 and TRBJ2-1, with 8 bases identical to TRBD1. This CDR3 region has 16 residues. V gave up 4 bases and J gave up 0 bases; unmatched junction bases: 8. Germline loops: CDR1 SQVTM, CDR2 ANQGSEA. This CDR3 is CSVAGDRPSSYNEQFF. The CDR3 nucleotides read TGCAGCGTTGCGGGGGACAGGCCCAGCTCCTACAATGAGCAGTTCTTC.

The rearrangement joins TRBV7-9 to TRBJ1-6, with D perhaps TRBD1 (6 bases). This CDR3 comprises 16 residues. V lost 8 bases and J lost 1, with 15 bases in between. Germline CDR1 reads SEHNR; CDR2 reads FQNEAQ (reference sequence). The CDR3 nucleotides are TGTGCCAGCGCCGTTCAGGGGCAGTCCTATAATTCACCCCTCCACTTT. Residues: CASAVQGQSYNSPLHF.

The rearrangement joins TRBV19 to TRBJ1-4; possibly TRBD1 for D (5 bases). Germline V gene data show CDR1 as LNHDA and CDR2 as SQIVND (reference sequence). The CDR3 length is 16 residues. Trimming left V 6 bases short and J 5 bases short, with 19 bases between. CDR3 DNA: TGTGCCAGTAGAGTATCCCATGGAGGGGTGAATGAAAAACTGTTTTTT. Its translation: CASRVSHGGVNEKLFF.

The gene calls are TRBV11-3 and TRBJ1-1; D unresolved. Germline CDR1 is SGHNT and CDR2 is YENEEA. The length of the CDR3 is 12 residues. Between the trimmed V and J ends, which lost 7 bases and 4 bases, there was a span of 10 bases. CDR3 DNA sequence: TGTGCCAGCATCCAACAGAGCACTGAAGCTTTCTTT. Protein product: CASIQQSTEAFF.